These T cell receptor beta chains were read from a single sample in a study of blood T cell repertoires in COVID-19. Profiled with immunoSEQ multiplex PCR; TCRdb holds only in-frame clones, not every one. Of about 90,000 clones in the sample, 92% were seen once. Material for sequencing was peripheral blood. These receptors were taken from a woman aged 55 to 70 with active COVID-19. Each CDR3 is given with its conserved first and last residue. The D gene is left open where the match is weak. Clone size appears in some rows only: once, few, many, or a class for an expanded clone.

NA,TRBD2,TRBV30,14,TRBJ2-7,CAWSVRAGAYEQYF,TGTGCCTGGAGTGTACGAGCGGGGGCCTACGAGCAGTACTTC
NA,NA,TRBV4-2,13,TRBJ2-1,CASSQDKGGEQFF,TGTGCCAGCAGCCAAGATAAAGGAGGTGAGCAGTTCTTC
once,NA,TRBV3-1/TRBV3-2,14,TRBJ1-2,CASSQGAFEYGYTF,TGTGCCAGCAGCCAAGGGGCATTTGAATATGGCTACACCTTC
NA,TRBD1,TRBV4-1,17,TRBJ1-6,CASSHNTGGVPNSPLHF,TGCGCCAGCAGCCATAATACAGGGGGTGTACCTAATTCACCCCTCCACTTT
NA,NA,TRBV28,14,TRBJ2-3,CASNLEGSTDTQYF,TGTGCCAGCAACCTGGAGGGAAGCACAGATACGCAGTATTTT
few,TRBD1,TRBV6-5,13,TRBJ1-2,CASRDRGPNGYTF,TGTGCCAGCAGAGACAGGGGGCCCAATGGCTACACCTTC
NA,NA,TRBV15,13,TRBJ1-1,CATSRDGAGVAFF,TGTGCCACCAGCAGAGACGGTGCAGGGGTCGCTTTCTTT
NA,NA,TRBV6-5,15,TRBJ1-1,CASSPQRGGFPEAFF,TGTGCCAGCAGTCCCCAACGGGGGGGCTTCCCTGAAGCTTTCTTT
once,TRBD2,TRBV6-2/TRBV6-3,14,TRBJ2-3,CASSPSGSTDTQYF,TGTGCCAGCAGCCCTAGCGGGAGCACAGATACGCAGTATTTT
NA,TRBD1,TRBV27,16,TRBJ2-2,CASSKETGGPTGELFF,TGTGCCAGCAGTAAGGAGACAGGGGGCCCCACCGGGGAGCTGTTTTTT
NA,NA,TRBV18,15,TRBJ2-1,CASSRTRDSSNEQFF,TGTGCCAGCTCACGCACCCGGGACTCCTCCAATGAGCAGTTCTTC
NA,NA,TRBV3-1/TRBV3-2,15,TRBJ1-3,CASSYLGDSGNTIYF,TGTGCCAGCAGCTACCTCGGGGACTCTGGAAACACCATATATTTT
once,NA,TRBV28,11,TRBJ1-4,CASGLNEKLFF,TGTGCCAGCGGGCTCAATGAAAAACTGTTTTTT
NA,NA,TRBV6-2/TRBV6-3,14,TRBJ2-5,CASSYSGGQETQYF,TGTGCCAGCAGTTACTCGGGGGGGCAGGAGACCCAGTACTTC
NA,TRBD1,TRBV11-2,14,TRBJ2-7,CASSNPTGRDEQYF,TGTGCCAGCAGCAACCCGACAGGGCGCGACGAGCAGTACTTC
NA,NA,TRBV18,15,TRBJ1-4,CASTGKGLPNEKLFF,TGTGCCAGCACCGGGAAAGGGCTGCCTAATGAAAAACTGTTTTTT
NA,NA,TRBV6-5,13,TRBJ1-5,CASRGSRNQPQHF,TGTGCCAGCCGGGGGAGTCGCAATCAGCCCCAGCATTTT
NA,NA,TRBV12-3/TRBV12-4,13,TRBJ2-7,CASSLGGSYEQYF,TGTGCCAGCAGTTTAGGAGGGTCCTACGAGCAGTACTTC
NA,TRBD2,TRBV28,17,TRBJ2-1,CASSSLAGASSYNEQFF,TGTGCCAGCAGTTCCCTAGCGGGGGCAAGCTCCTACAATGAGCAGTTCTTC
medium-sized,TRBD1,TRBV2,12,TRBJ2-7,CASSGDRAGQYF,TGTGCCAGCAGTGGGGACAGGGCGGGGCAGTACTTC
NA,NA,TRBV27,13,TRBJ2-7,CASRRGGGYEQYF,TGTGCCAGCAGGCGGGGAGGGGGCTACGAGCAGTACTTC
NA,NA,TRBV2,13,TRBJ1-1,CASSDDGHPGAFF,TGTGCCAGCAGTGATGACGGCCATCCGGGAGCTTTCTTT
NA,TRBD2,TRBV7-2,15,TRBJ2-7,CASSRESSGSYEQYF,TGTGCCAGCAGCAGGGAGTCTAGCGGGAGCTACGAGCAGTACTTC
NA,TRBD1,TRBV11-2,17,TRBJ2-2,CASSFRTGDHDTGELFF,TGTGCCAGCAGCTTTAGGACAGGAGACCACGACACCGGGGAGCTGTTTTTT
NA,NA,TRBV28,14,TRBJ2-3,CASSLSGSTDTQYF,TGTGCCAGCAGTCTTAGCGGAAGCACAGATACGCAGTATTTT
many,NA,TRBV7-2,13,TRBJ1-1,CASSPGGATEAFF,TGTGCCAGCAGCCCCGGTGGGGCCACTGAAGCTTTCTTT
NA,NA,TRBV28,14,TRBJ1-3,CASSLRGAGNTIYF,TGTGCCAGCAGTCTCCGAGGCGCTGGAAACACCATATATTTT
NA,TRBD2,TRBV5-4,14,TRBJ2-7,CASSPTSGLHEQYF,TGTGCCAGCAGCCCGACTAGCGGTTTACACGAGCAGTACTTC